This paragraph covers one T cell receptor beta chain sequence. Its target antigen remains unknown. Nothing much larger sits one base from this clone, and base qualities are not available. The library was built by means of the immunoSEQ multiplex PCR assay. TCRdb took over this immuneACCESS table, retaining in-frame rearrangements with V and J assigned. Such tables are incomplete; in checked studies, under half of the missing clones stem from an unresolved V gene, and the remainder is unexplained. This sample comprises about 140,000 clones, around 90% of them detected only once. The ten largest clones take up just under 5% of the sample. This specimen comes from a study of control samples from healthy donors and cancer patients (dated by TCRdb to the early 2020s). The germline V gene yields SNHLY for CDR1 and FYNNEI for CDR2. The CDR3, from cysteine to phenylalanine, totals 13 residues. CDR3 DNA is the only sequence kept; it has 39 bases, read in frame from the first base. After removal of 7 bases from V and 1 base from J, the junction retains 3 bases not matched to a gene.

The sequence is built from TRBV2 and TRBJ2-7; the junction holds 8 bases that match TRBD1. This clonotype was obtained from a man in his thirties or forties in good health. The sequenced material came from blood. The DNA sequence is given as TGTGCCAGCAAGAGGACAGGGTCCTACGAGCAGTACTTC. The encoded protein is CASKRTGSYEQYF. Reference TRBV2 and TRBJ2-7 proteins supply the regions before and after the CDR3; the full variable domain is: EPEVTQTPSHQVTQMGQEVILRCVPISNHLYFYWYRQILGQKVEFLVSFYNNEISEKSEIFDDQFSVERPDGSNFTLKIRSTKLEDSAMYFCASKRTGSYEQYFGPGTRLTVT.